The rows below give T cell receptor beta chains drawn from one sample of a study of OX40 agonist ivuxolimab in advanced cancers. Sequenced by immunoSEQ multiplex PCR; TCRdb stores in-frame clones only, minus some. This table has 75,000 to 100,000 clones, roughly 89% appearing once. The specimen comprised CD4+ or CD8+ T cells sorted from blood, sampled in a trial of the OX40 agonist ivuxolimab. Receptors were obtained from an adult with an advanced solid tumor such as melanoma, head and neck, liver or kidney cancer. CDR3s include the opening cysteine and the closing phenylalanine or tryptophan. The D gene is left open where the match is weak. A row's size may be missing; if present it is once, few, many or a size class.

v_call	d_call	j_call	clone_size	cdr3_nt	cdr3_aa
TRBV6-1	.	TRBJ1-5	.	TGTGCCAGCAGTGAAGCCGGGAGCAATCAGCCCCAGCATTTT	CASSEAGSNQPQHF
TRBV4-1	TRBD1	TRBJ1-2	.	TGCGCCAGCAGCCACGGACAGGGGACGGTTGGCTACACCTTC	CASSHGQGTVGYTF
TRBV2	.	TRBJ1-6	.	TGTGCCAGCAGTCCAAGGGGGGGAGTTGGTAATTCACCCCTCCACTTT	CASSPRGGVGNSPLHF
TRBV19	.	TRBJ1-3	.	TGTGCCAGTAGTATTACTGGGCCTGGAAACACCATATATTTT	CASSITGPGNTIYF
TRBV7-2	.	TRBJ2-7	.	TGTGCCAGCAGCCAGCTCGTCTACGAGCAGTACTTC	CASSQLVYEQYF
TRBV11-2	.	TRBJ2-3	.	TGTGCCAGCAGCTTTAGACGGAGTTACACAGATACGCAGTATTTT	CASSFRRSYTDTQYF
TRBV7-6	.	TRBJ2-5	.	TGTGCCAGCAGCTGGAACCCCCAAGAGACCCAGTACTTC	CASSWNPQETQYF
TRBV28	.	TRBJ2-2	.	TGTGCCAGCACTACCGGGAACACCGGGGAGCTGTTTTTT	CASTTGNTGELFF
TRBV7-9	.	TRBJ1-4	.	TGTGCCAGCACCACGGCCGCAACTAATGAAAAACTGTTTTTT	CASTTAATNEKLFF
TRBV7-9	TRBD1	TRBJ1-4	.	TGTGCCAGCAGCTCGGACAGGCAAGTGGGTGAAAAACTGTTTTTT	CASSSDRQVGEKLFF
TRBV20-1	TRBD1	TRBJ1-1	.	TGCAGTGCTCACAGGGGCACTGAAGCTTTCTTT	CSAHRGTEAFF
TRBV28	.	TRBJ2-7	.	TGTGCCAGCAGTTCCTACCGGAGGTACGAGCAGTACTTC	CASSSYRRYEQYF
TRBV5-1	TRBD1	TRBJ2-2	.	TGCGCCAGCAGCTTGGGACAGGGGCAATACGGGGAGCTGTTTTTT	CASSLGQGQYGELFF
TRBV7-6	TRBD1	TRBJ1-1	.	TGTGCCAGCAGCTTAGCGCGATTTGGGACAGGGAGCACTGAAGCTTTCTTT	CASSLARFGTGSTEAFF
TRBV5-1	.	TRBJ2-2	.	TGCGCCAGCAGCACGCGACCGGGTCTCGAGACCGGGGAGCTGTTTTTT	CASSTRPGLETGELFF
TRBV9	.	TRBJ1-2	.	TGTGCCAGCAGCGTAGGAGAGAATGGCTACACCTTC	CASSVGENGYTF
TRBV5-1	TRBD1	TRBJ1-2	.	TGCGCCAGCAGCCCCGGGACAGTAAACTATGGCTACACCTTC	CASSPGTVNYGYTF
TRBV5-1	TRBD1	TRBJ2-3	.	TGCGCCAGCAGCTTTACAGGGGTGGGCACAGATACGCAGTATTTT	CASSFTGVGTDTQYF
TRBV4-2	.	TRBJ1-2	.	TGTGCCAGCAGCCCCCTATCAGGACTGACCAACTATGGCTACACCTTC	CASSPLSGLTNYGYTF
TRBV5-6	TRBD1	TRBJ1-2	once	TGTGCCAGCAGCCGGGACAGGGGTTATGGCTACACCTTC	CASSRDRGYGYTF
TRBV2	TRBD1	TRBJ1-3	.	TGTGCCAGCAGCCAGACAGGGAACATCTCTGGAAACACCATATATTTT	CASSQTGNISGNTIYF
TRBV7-2	TRBD2	TRBJ2-7	.	TGTGCCAGCAGCTTAGCGGGGGCTAGCGGGGGCATCTACGAGCAGTACTTC	CASSLAGASGGIYEQYF
TRBV19	.	TRBJ2-5	once	TGTGCCAGTAGTATAGATGCCCCCCTGCGAGGCGGGGGCGGAACGAAAGAGACCCAGTACTTC	CASSIDAPLRGGGGTKETQYF
TRBV12-5	.	TRBJ2-2	.	TGTGCTAGTGGCGGGAGTGGGGCCGGGGAGCTGTTTTTT	CASGGSGAGELFF